This T cell receptor (beta chain) was captured in a study of regulatory T cells in long-lasting Graves disease. The study's findings and limits: New patients shared fewer public clonotypes (around 970) than persistent patients did (roughly 2,700).

Time point described: persistent/refractory GD, antithyroid drugs over 5 years with positive TRAb. The TCR library was prepared using RNA isolated from PBMCs. As regards this clonotype: As yet, its antigen is unknown. An end of the junction does not agree with germline; a read error may underlie this.

The V gene's germline CDR1 is MNHEY and CDR2 SVGEGT. The CDR3 has 19 amino acids. Relying on iRepertoire HTBI primers and Arm-PCR of CDR3 regions, the team built TCR beta libraries. Each CDR3 protein is one row after TCRdb ran MiXCR on the multiplex PCR reads. The sample has about 400,000 distinct CDR3 sequences; around 20% are singletons. The source was peripheral blood mononuclear cells (PBMCs), collected when the disease was refractory, from a patient treated with antithyroid drugs. This TCR came from a female donor with Graves disease. The chain has TRBV6-2 or TRBV6-3 and TRBJ2-7; the D gene is possibly TRBD2 (5 bases). CDR3 protein: CASSYEDSALSRATYEQCF. DNA for the CDR3: TGTGCCAGCAGTTACGAGGACTCCGCTCTCTCCCGAGCGACCTACGAGCAGTGCTTC.